What follows describes a single TCR beta chain. This CDR3 has 16 residues. The germline V and J ends were trimmed by 0 bases and 7 bases, with 14 bases remaining between them. The table came from immunoSEQ multiplex PCR; TCRdb's copy has only in-frame clones and leaves some out. The sample shows about 46,000 clones, 60% to 85% of them seen only once. The data were obtained in a study of memory CD4+ T cells and cytomegalovirus serostatus. The sort gate was single viable CD3+CD4+CD8-CD45RO+ cells for memory CD4+ T cells. The V call is TRBV5-3, the J call TRBJ1-6; a weak D match, TRBD1 (6 bases). TRBV5-3 has ORF status, its function being uncertain. The clonotype originates from an adult in good health and CMV-seronegative. Input material: memory CD4+ T cells from blood. CDR3 protein: CARSLADRTANSPLHF. The CDR3 region has the DNA TGTGCCAGAAGCTTGGCCGACCGGACAGCCAATTCACCCCTCCACTTT.